This TCR beta chain came from a study of cytomegalovirus exposure and HLA in healthy donors. The PCR made use of 60 Vbeta and 13 Jbeta primers. The table came from immunoSEQ multiplex PCR; TCRdb's copy has only in-frame clones and leaves some out. The profile shows over 150,000 clones, approximately 78% of them singletons. The CDR3 totals 13 residues. Germline assignment: CDR1 SGDLS and CDR2 YYNGEE. V lost 0 bases and J 7 bases, leaving 8 bases between the germline ends. What was sequenced was PBMCs. The clonotype originates from a woman aged 30 to 39 in good health and CMV-seropositive. V gene TRBV9 combines with J gene TRBJ1-3; weak D call: TRBD1 (6 bases). CDR3 residues: CASSVGQGNTIYF. For the CDR3, the DNA is TGTGCCAGCAGCGTAGGCCAGGGGAACACCATATATTTT.